This T cell receptor (beta chain) was captured in a study of Graves' ophthalmopathy and Graves' hyperthyroidism. Overall study results and limits: Blood shared most expanded thyroid clonotypes above 0.001 frequency.

As regards this clonotype: Antigen specificity is unknown.

The CDR3 length is 13 residues. V dropped 0 bases and J dropped 5 bases, with 8 bases sitting between them. Germline V gene data show CDR1 as DFQATT and CDR2 as SNEGSKA (reference sequence). Amplifying from RNA transcripts, the study obtained TCR beta CDR3 regions. RT-PCR was first run with HTBI primers, then multiplex PCR in a second round. TCRdb ran MiXCR on the multiplex PCR reads and lists one entry per CDR3 protein. The sample has 650,000 to 900,000 distinct CDR3 sequences, roughly two fifths seen once. V gene TRBV20-1 combines with J gene TRBJ1-5; D gene uncertain. The receptor was isolated from an adult man with Graves' ophthalmopathy. The sample consisted of peripheral blood. In DNA form, the CDR3 reads TGCAGTGCTAGAGAGGCCGCCGATCAGCCCCAGCATTTT. Translated, it gives CSAREAADQPQHF.